The clone carrying this T cell receptor beta chain was seen repeatedly, ten times or more. This sample was taken from a study of identical twins. With 5 bases removed from V and 7 bases from J, the gap between germline ends came to 15 bases. CDR3 length equals 13 residues. Per germline, CDR1 LNHNV and CDR2 YYDKDF (reference sequence). The donors were all healthy and Caucasian. Template switching added a universal primer site, and cDNA bore unique molecular identifiers. TCRdb ran MiXCR on the 5' RACE reads and lists one entry per CDR3 protein. The top ten hold roughly 1.6% of the sample, which has about 690,000 distinct CDR3 sequences, roughly 6% seen once.

The specimen was naive T cells sorted from blood. This rearrangement joins TRBV15 to TRBJ2-7, with D tentatively TRBD1 (5 bases). The receptor comes from a man younger than 35 in good health. The CDR3 nucleotides read TGTGCCACCAGCCTCGCCGCCAGGGATGAGCAGTACTTC. Translating gives CATSLAARDEQYF.